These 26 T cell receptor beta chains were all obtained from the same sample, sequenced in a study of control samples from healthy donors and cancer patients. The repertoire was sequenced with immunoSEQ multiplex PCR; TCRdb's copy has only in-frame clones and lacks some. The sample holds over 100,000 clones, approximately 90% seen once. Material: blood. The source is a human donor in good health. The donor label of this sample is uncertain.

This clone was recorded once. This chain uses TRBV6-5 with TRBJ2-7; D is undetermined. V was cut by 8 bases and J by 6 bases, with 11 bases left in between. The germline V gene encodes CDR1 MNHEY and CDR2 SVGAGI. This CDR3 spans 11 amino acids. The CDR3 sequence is CASVDYSEQYF. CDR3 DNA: TGTGCCAGCGTAGATTACAGCGAGCAGTACTTC.

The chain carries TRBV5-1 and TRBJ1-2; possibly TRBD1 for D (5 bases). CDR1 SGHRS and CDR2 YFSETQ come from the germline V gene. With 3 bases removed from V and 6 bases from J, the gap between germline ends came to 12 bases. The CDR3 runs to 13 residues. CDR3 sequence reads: CASSSNTGHGYTF. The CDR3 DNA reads TGCGCCAGCAGCTCTAACACGGGACATGGCTACACCTTC.

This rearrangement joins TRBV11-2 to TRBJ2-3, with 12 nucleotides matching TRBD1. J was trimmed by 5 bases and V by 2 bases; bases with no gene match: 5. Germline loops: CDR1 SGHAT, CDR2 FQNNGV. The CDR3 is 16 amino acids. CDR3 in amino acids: CASSLTGTGGLDTQYF. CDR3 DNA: TGTGCCAGCAGCTTAACCGGGACAGGGGGCTTAGATACGCAGTATTTT.

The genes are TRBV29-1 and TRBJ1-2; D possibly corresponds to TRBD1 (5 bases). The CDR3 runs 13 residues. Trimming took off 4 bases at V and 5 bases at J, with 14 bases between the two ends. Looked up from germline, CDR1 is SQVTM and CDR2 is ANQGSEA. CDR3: CSVVDRSGYGYTF. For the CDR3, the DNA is TGCAGCGTTGTCGACAGATCGGGGTATGGCTACACCTTC.

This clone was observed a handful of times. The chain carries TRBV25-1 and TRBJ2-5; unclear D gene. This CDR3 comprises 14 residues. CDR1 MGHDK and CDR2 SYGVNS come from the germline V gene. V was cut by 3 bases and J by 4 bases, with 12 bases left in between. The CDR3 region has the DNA TGTGCCAGCAGTGATGGCCCTAGTCGAGAGACCCAGTACTTC. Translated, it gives CASSDGPSRETQYF.

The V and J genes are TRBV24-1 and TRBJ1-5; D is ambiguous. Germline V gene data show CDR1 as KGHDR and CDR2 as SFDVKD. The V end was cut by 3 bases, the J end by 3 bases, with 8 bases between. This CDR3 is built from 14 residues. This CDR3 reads CATSDTSNNQPQHF. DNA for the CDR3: TGTGCCACCAGTGATACCAGCAACAATCAGCCCCAGCATTTT.

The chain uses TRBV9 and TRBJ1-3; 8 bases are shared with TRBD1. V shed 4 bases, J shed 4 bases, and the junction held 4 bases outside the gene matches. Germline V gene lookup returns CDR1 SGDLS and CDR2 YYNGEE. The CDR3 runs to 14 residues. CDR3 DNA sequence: TGTGCCAGCAGCCCTAGGGACAGGGGAAACACCATATATTTT. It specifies CASSPRDRGNTIYF. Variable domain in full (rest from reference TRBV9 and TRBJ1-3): DSGVTQTPKHLITATGQRVTLRCSPRSGDLSVYWYQQSLDQGLQFLIQYYNGEERAKGNILERFSAQQFPDLHSELNLSSLELGDSALYFCASSPRDRGNTIYFGEGSWLTVV.

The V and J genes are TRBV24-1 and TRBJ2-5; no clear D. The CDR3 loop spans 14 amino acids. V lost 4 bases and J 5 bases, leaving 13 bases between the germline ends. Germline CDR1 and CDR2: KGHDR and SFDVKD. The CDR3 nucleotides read TGTGCCACCAGTGACAACTCAGCTCACGAGACCCAGTACTTC. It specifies CATSDNSAHETQYF.

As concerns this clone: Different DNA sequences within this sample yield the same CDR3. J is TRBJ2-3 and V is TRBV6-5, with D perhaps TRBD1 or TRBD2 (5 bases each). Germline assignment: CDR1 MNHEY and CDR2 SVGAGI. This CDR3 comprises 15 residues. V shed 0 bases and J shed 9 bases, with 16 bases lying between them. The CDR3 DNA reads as TGTGCCAGCAGTTACTCCGGGACCAGCATGTCAACGCAGTATTTT. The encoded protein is CASSYSGTSMSTQYF.

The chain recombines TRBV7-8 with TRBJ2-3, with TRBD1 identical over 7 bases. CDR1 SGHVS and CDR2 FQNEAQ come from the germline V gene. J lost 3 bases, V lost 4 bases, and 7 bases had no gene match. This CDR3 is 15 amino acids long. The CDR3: CASSYQGDRTDTQYF. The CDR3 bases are TGTGCCAGCAGCTATCAAGGGGACAGAACAGATACGCAGTATTTT. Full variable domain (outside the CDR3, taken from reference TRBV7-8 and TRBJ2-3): GAGVSQSPRYKVAKRGQDVALRCDPISGHVSLFWYQQALGQGPEFLTYFQNEAQLDKSGLPSDRFFAERPEGSVSTLKIQRTQQEDSAVYLCASSYQGDRTDTQYFGPGTRLTVL.

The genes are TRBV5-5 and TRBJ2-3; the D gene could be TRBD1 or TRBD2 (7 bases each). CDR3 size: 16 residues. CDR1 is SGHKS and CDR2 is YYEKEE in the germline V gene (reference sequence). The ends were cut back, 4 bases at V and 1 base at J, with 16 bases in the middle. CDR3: CASSPIQGGGTDTQYF. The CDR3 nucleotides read TGTGCCAGCAGCCCTATCCAGGGGGGGGGCACAGATACGCAGTATTTT.

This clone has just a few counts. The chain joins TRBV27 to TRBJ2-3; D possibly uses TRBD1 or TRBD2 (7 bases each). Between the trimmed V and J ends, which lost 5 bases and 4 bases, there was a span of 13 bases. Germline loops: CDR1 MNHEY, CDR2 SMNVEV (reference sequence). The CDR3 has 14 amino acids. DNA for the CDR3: TGTGCCAGCAGTCCCAGGGGGGGCGCAGATACGCAGTATTTT. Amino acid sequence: CASSPRGGADTQYF.

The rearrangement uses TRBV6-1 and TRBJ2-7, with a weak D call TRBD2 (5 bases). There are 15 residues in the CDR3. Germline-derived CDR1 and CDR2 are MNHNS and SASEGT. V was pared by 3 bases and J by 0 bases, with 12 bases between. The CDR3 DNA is TGTGCCAGCAGTGAGGAGGACGGACTCTCCTACGAGCAGTACTTC. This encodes CASSEEDGLSYEQYF.

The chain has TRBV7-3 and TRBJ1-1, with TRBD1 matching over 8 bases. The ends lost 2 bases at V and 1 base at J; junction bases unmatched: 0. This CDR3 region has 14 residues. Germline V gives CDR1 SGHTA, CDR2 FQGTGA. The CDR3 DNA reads TGTGCCAGCAGCTTAGACAGGGGGAACACTGAAGCTTTCTTT. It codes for CASSLDRGNTEAFF.

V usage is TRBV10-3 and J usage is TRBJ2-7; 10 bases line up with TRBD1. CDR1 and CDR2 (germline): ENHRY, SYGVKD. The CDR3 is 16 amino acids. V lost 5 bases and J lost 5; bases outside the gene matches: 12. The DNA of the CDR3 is TGTGCCATCAGTTCAGGCTCGGACAGGGGGAACCACGAGCAGTACTTC. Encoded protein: CAISSGSDRGNHEQYF.

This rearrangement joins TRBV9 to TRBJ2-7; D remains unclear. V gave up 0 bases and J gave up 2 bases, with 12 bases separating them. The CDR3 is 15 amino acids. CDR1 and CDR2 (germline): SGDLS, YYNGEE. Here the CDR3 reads CASSVANGLTYEQYF. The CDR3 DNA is TGTGCCAGCAGCGTAGCTAACGGGCTGACCTACGAGCAGTACTTC.

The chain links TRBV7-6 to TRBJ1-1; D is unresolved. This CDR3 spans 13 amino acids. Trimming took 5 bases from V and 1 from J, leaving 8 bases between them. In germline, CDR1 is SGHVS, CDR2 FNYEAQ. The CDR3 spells CASSRDGNTEAFF. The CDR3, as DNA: TGTGCCAGCAGCCGCGACGGGAACACTGAAGCTTTCTTT.

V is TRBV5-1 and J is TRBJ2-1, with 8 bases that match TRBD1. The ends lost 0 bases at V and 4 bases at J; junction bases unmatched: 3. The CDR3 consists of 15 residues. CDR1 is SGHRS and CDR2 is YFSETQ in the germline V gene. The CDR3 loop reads CASSLDRGEYNEQFF. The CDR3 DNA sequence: TGCGCCAGCAGCTTGGACAGGGGGGAGTACAATGAGCAGTTCTTC.

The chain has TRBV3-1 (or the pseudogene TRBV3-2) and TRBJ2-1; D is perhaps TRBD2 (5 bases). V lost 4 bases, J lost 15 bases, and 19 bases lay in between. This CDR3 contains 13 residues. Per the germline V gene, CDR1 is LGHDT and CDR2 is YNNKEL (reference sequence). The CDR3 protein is CASSPTAPGLPFF. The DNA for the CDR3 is TGTGCCAGCAGCCCTACCGCTCCGGGGTTACCGTTCTTC.

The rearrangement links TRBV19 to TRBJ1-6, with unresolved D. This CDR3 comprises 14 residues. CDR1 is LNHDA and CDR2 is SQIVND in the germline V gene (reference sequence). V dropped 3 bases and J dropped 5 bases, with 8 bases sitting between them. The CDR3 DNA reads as TGTGCCAGTAGTATCGGCGGGAATAATTCACCCCTCCACTTT. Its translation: CASSIGGNNSPLHF.

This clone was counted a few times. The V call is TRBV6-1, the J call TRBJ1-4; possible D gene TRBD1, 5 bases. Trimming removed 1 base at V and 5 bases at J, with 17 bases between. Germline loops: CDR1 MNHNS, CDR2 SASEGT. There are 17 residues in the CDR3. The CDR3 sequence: CASSEGRNTGLNEKLFF. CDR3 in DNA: TGTGCCAGCAGTGAAGGGAGAAACACGGGACTGAATGAAAAACTGTTTTTT.

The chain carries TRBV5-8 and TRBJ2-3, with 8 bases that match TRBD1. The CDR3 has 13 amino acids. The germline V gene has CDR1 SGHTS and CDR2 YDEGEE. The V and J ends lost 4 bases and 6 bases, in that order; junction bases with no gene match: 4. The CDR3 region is CASSLRDRDTQYF. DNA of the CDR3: TGTGCCAGCAGCCTCCGGGACAGGGATACGCAGTATTTT.

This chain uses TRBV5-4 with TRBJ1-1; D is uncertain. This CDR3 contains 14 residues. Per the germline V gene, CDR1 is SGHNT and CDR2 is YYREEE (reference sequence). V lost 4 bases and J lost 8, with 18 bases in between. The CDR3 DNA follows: TGTGCCAGCAGCATACAGACGGGAAGTATAGAAGCTTTCTTT. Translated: CASSIQTGSIEAFF.

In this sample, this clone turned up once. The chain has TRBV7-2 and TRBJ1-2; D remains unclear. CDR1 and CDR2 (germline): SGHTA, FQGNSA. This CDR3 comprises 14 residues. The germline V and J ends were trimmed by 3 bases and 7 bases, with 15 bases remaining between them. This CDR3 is CASSFGDRSVGYTF. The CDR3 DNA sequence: TGTGCCAGCAGCTTCGGGGATCGGTCGGTTGGCTACACCTTC.

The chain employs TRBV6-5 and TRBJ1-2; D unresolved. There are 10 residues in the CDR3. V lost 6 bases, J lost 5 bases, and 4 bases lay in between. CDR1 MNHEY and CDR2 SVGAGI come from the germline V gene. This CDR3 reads CASRAYGYTF. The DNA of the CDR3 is TGTGCCAGCAGAGCGTATGGCTACACCTTC.

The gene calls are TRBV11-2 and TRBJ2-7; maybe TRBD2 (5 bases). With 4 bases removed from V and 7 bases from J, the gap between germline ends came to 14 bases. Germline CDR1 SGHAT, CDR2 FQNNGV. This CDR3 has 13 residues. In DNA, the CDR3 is TGTGCCAGCAGCTCCCCCGGGGTTGGGGAGCAGTACTTC. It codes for CASSSPGVGEQYF. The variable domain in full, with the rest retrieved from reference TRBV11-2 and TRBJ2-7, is EAGVAQSPRYKIIEKRQSVAFWCNPISGHATLYWYQQILGQGPKLLIQFQNNGVVDDSQLPKDRFSAERLKGVDSTLKIQPAKLEDSAVYLCASSSPGVGEQYFGPGTRLTVT.